Listed here are 26 T cell receptor beta chains from one sample, sequenced in a study of blood T cell repertoires in COVID-19. The repertoire was sequenced with immunoSEQ multiplex PCR; TCRdb's copy has only in-frame clones and lacks some. The sample holds about 150,000 clones, roughly 80% seen once. Specimen: peripheral blood. These receptor sequences come from a woman of 80 years or more with acute or convalescent COVID-19.

The chain employs TRBV5-6 and TRBJ2-5; 7 nucleotides match TRBD1. The CDR3 spans 14 residues. From germline, CDR1 is SGHDT and CDR2 YYEEEE. V lost 1 base and J lost 4; bases outside the gene matches: 4. Here the CDR3 DNA reads TGTGCCAGCAGCTTGAGTTGGGACAGAGAGACCCAGTACTTC. This codes for CASSLSWDRETQYF.

There are a few counts of this clone. The chain uses TRBV4-3 and TRBJ1-5; 8 bases agree with TRBD1. The CDR3 extends over 14 amino acids. The germline CDR1 and CDR2 sequences are LGHNA and YSLEER. The ends lost 3 bases at V and 3 bases at J; junction bases unmatched: 1. CDR3 region: CASSQTGVNQPQHF. CDR3 in DNA: TGCGCCAGCAGCCAGACAGGGGTCAATCAGCCCCAGCATTTT.

The chain has TRBV7-9 and TRBJ1-4, with 9 bases that match TRBD1. This CDR3 comprises 16 residues. Germline lookup yields CDR1 SEHNR and CDR2 FQNEAQ (reference sequence). With 2 bases clipped from V and 8 bases from J, the junction kept 9 bases outside the gene matches. CDR3 amino acids: CASSLLDGTGREKLFF. CDR3 sequence (DNA): TGTGCCAGCAGCTTACTCGATGGGACAGGGAGGGAAAAACTGTTTTTT.

The J gene is TRBJ1-5, the V gene TRBV5-1, with 9 bases that match TRBD1. The CDR3 is made up of 16 amino acids. J lost 7 bases, V lost 4 bases, and 12 bases had no gene match. Germline V gene lookup returns CDR1 SGHRS and CDR2 YFSETQ. The CDR3, as DNA: TGCGCCAGCAGCCCGGAGGGGACAGGGAGCGGGCAGCCCCAGCATTTT. Amino acid sequence: CASSPEGTGSGQPQHF.

The chain employs TRBV5-6 and TRBJ1-6, with TRBD1 identical over 7 bases. The germline V gene encodes CDR1 SGHDT and CDR2 YYEEEE. The V gene end was trimmed by 1 base and the J gene end by 0 bases; junction bases not matched to a gene: 4. The CDR3 is made up of 17 amino acids. The CDR3 reads CASSLRQGGSYNSPLHF. Written as DNA, the CDR3 is TGTGCCAGCAGCTTGAGACAGGGCGGCTCCTATAATTCACCCCTCCACTTT.

This clone turned up a few times. The chain recombines TRBV6-1 with TRBJ2-2; D may be TRBD1 (5 bases). V dropped 3 bases and J dropped 2 bases, with 10 bases sitting between them. The V gene's germline CDR1 is MNHNS and CDR2 SASEGT. There are 15 residues in the CDR3. This CDR3 is CASSDTGLNTGELFF. The CDR3 region has the DNA TGTGCCAGCAGTGATACAGGATTAAACACCGGGGAGCTGTTTTTT.

The chain joins TRBV5-1 to TRBJ1-1; 7 nucleotides match TRBD1. The germline V gene has CDR1 SGHRS and CDR2 YFSETQ. Trimming removed 0 bases from V and 5 bases from J; junction bases left unmatched: 4. The CDR3 is 14 residues long. CDR3 sequence: CASSLEGRGTEAFF. The CDR3 region has the DNA TGCGCCAGCAGCTTGGAGGGCAGGGGGACTGAAGCTTTCTTT.

This sequence joins TRBV7-9 and TRBJ1-3, with no clear D. Trimming removed 0 bases at V and 0 bases at J, with 3 bases between. The CDR3 spans 14 residues. CDR1 SEHNR and CDR2 FQNEAQ come from the germline V gene (reference sequence). CDR3 sequence (DNA): TGTGCCAGCAGCTTAGCGAGCTCTGGAAACACCATATATTTT. Residues: CASSLASSGNTIYF.

The genes are TRBV10-3 and TRBJ1-2; 10 bases fit TRBD1. Germline assignment: CDR1 ENHRY and CDR2 SYGVKD. V lost 7 bases, J lost 7 bases, and 6 bases stayed unmatched. The CDR3 has 13 residues. CDR3: CAITPGQGFGYTF. CDR3 bases: TGTGCCATCACCCCGGGACAGGGGTTTGGCTACACCTTC.

The V call is TRBV29-1, the J call TRBJ2-7; 7 nucleotides align to TRBD2. Trimming at V came to 6 bases and at J to 3 bases, leaving 5 bases not matched to a gene. Germline-derived CDR1 and CDR2 are SQVTM and ANQGSEA. This CDR3 spans 12 amino acids. The CDR3 loop is CSVAASGYEQYF. Written as DNA, the CDR3 is TGCAGCGTCGCGGCTAGCGGCTACGAGCAGTACTTC.

CDR3 in amino acids: CASSLEQTNYEQYF. CDR3 nucleotide sequence: TGTGCCAGCAGCTTAGAGCAAACGAACTACGAGCAGTACTTC. J is TRBJ2-7 and V is TRBV7-8; D gene ambiguous. The ends were cut back, 1 base at V and 3 bases at J, with 10 bases in the middle. The CDR3 contains 14 residues. The germline V gene encodes CDR1 SGHVS and CDR2 FQNEAQ.

The genes are TRBV18 and TRBJ1-1; D is perhaps TRBD1 (6 bases). The CDR3 has 13 residues. The V end was cut by 6 bases, the J end by 5 bases, with 13 bases between. The germline V gene has CDR1 KGHSH and CDR2 LQKENI. The CDR3 nucleotides read TGTGCCAGCTCCGGGGGGCAGGAGACTGAAGCTTTCTTT. This sequence encodes CASSGGQETEAFF.

This rearrangement joins TRBV4-1 to TRBJ1-2, with TRBD1 identical over 10 bases. The germline V gene encodes CDR1 MGHRA and CDR2 YSYEKL. The CDR3 spans 14 residues. Trimming removed 8 bases from V and 4 bases from J; junction bases left unmatched: 7. CDR3 in amino acids: CASRRDRGPYGYTF. For the CDR3, the DNA is TGCGCCAGCCGCCGGGACAGGGGACCCTATGGCTACACCTTC.

The CDR3 region has the DNA TGTGCCAGCAGCGGTGACAGGGCAGGGACCGGGGAGCTGTTTTTT. Its protein product is CASSGDRAGTGELFF. The rearrangement uses TRBV7-2 and TRBJ2-2; 7 positions agree with TRBD1. The V and J ends lost 5 bases and 5 bases, in that order; junction bases with no gene match: 8. The CDR3 is 15 amino acids. From germline, CDR1 is SGHTA and CDR2 FQGNSA.

This chain links TRBV11-3 with TRBJ2-5; TRBD1 matches 11 bases. V lost 5 bases and J lost 4; bases outside the gene matches: 6. This CDR3 comprises 15 residues. CDR1 and CDR2 (germline): SGHNT, YENEEA. CDR3 coding DNA: TGTGCCAGCAGCCCTCGGGACAGGGGGGGAGAGACCCAGTACTTC. Amino acids: CASSPRDRGGETQYF.

This rearrangement joins TRBV2 to TRBJ2-3; D is possibly TRBD2 (6 bases). The germline gives CDR1 SNHLY, CDR2 FYNNEI. The CDR3 has 11 amino acids. Trimming left V 8 bases short and J 4 bases short, with 7 bases between. The CDR3 DNA is TGTGCCAGCCGACTAGCAGATACGCAGTATTTT. Translation gives CASRLADTQYF.

The chain carries TRBV10-3 and TRBJ1-2; D is undetermined. Germline CDR1 reads ENHRY; CDR2 reads SYGVKD. V gave up 2 bases and J gave up 4 bases, with 8 bases separating them. The CDR3 has 13 amino acids. The CDR3 DNA is TGTGCCATCAGTGAGACGGGAGGCTATGGCTACACCTTC. It is translated as CAISETGGYGYTF.

This chain links TRBV4-1 with TRBJ2-2, with 13 bases aligning to TRBD2. Losses at the gene ends were 6 bases for V and 4 bases for J; bases not matched to a gene: 5. Looked up from germline, CDR1 is MGHRA and CDR2 is YSYEKL. The CDR3 extends over 16 amino acids. CDR3 residues: CASSGLAGVRTGELFF. The CDR3 DNA is TGCGCCAGCAGTGGACTAGCGGGGGTCCGCACCGGGGAGCTGTTTTTT.

The rearrangement links TRBV7-9 to TRBJ2-7; 7 bases line up with TRBD1. In germline, CDR1 is SEHNR, CDR2 FQNEAQ (reference sequence). V lost 2 bases to trimming and J lost 2 bases; unmatched junction nucleotides: 3. The CDR3 loop spans 14 amino acids. The CDR3 bases are TGTGCCAGCAGCTTACCGCAGGGGGCCTACGAGCAGTACTTC. It encodes CASSLPQGAYEQYF.

The chain couples TRBV7-2 to TRBJ2-7, with D tentatively TRBD1 (6 bases). Deletions cut 5 bases from V and 4 bases from J, with 15 bases between. The CDR3 extends over 14 amino acids. Germline V gene data show CDR1 as SGHTA and CDR2 as FQGNSA. CDR3 amino acids: CASSKDSAQYEQYF. Written as DNA, the CDR3 is TGTGCCAGCAGCAAGGACAGTGCCCAATACGAGCAGTACTTC.

The rearrangement links TRBV20-1 to TRBJ1-1; no clear D. The germline V gene has CDR1 DFQATT and CDR2 SNEGSKA (reference sequence). The ends were cut back, 3 bases at V and 1 base at J, with 9 bases in the middle. The CDR3 extends over 13 amino acids. CDR3 protein: CSASIAGNTEAFF. As DNA, the CDR3 is TGCAGTGCTAGTATTGCGGGGAACACTGAAGCTTTCTTT.

This chain uses TRBV29-1 with TRBJ1-2, with D tentatively TRBD1 (5 bases). Germline V lookup: CDR1 SQVTM, CDR2 ANQGSEA. Trimming stripped 6 bases from V and 4 bases from J, with 12 bases between. This CDR3 comprises 12 residues. The CDR3 here is CSVVTDGYGYTF. CDR3 in DNA: TGCAGCGTCGTGACAGACGGCTATGGCTACACCTTC.

This rearrangement joins TRBV6-1 to TRBJ2-7; 7 bases line up with TRBD2. CDR3 length equals 16 residues. Germline values: CDR1 MNHNS, CDR2 SASEGT. V lost 2 bases to trimming and J lost 7 bases; unmatched junction nucleotides: 14. The CDR3 bases are TGTGCCAGCAGTGAAAACCGGGGGGTCACATCGCGGGAGCAGTACTTC. It codes for CASSENRGVTSREQYF.

This chain uses TRBV29-1 with TRBJ1-2, with D hard to call. This CDR3 spans 13 amino acids. V was cut by 5 bases and J by 4 bases, with 14 bases left in between. Germline CDR1 SQVTM, CDR2 ANQGSEA. DNA of the CDR3: TGCAGCGTTCGAGCTGGGGAGGGCTATGGCTACACCTTC. Translating it yields CSVRAGEGYGYTF.

The J gene is TRBJ1-6, the V gene TRBV27, with 7 bases aligning to TRBD1. The CDR3 is made up of 16 amino acids. CDR1 and CDR2 from the germline V gene are MNHEY and SMNVEV (reference sequence). After removal of 5 bases from V and 7 bases from J, the junction contained 11 bases not matched to a gene. The CDR3 DNA follows: TGTGCCAGCAGTGACGCAGGGGGGAGTTGGAATTCACCCCTCCACTTT. Translating it yields CASSDAGGSWNSPLHF.

This clone was picked up one time. Additional DNA sequences in this sample encode the identical CDR3. CDR3 sequence: CASSSGGSEAFF. The CDR3 DNA follows: TGTGCCAGCAGCTCAGGGGGATCTGAAGCTTTCTTT. This chain uses TRBV11-3 with TRBJ1-1, with TRBD1 matching over 7 bases. V trimming: 4 bases; J trimming: 6 bases; junction bases outside the gene matches: 2. The CDR3 totals 12 residues. Germline V gene data show CDR1 as SGHNT and CDR2 as YENEEA.